These T cell receptor beta chains were read from a single sample in a study of cytomegalovirus exposure and HLA in healthy donors. The method was immunoSEQ multiplex PCR; TCRdb's version includes in-frame clones alone and lacks a portion of them. The sample has roughly 190,000 clones. Source material: PBMCs. The receptors derive from a young man in good health and CMV-seronegative. CDR3s include the opening cysteine and the closing phenylalanine or tryptophan. Each record gives: CDR3 protein, CDR3 DNA, D gene, J gene, V gene. The D gene is left open where the match is weak.

cdr3_aa: CASSLKPPGSGNTIYF
cdr3_nt: TGTGCCAGCAGCCTGAAACCGCCCGGCTCTGGAAACACCATATATTTT
d_call: .
j_call: TRBJ1-3
v_call: TRBV5-6

cdr3_aa: CASSLATSGSLYNEQFF
cdr3_nt: TGTGCCAGCAGCTTGGCGACTAGCGGGAGTCTCTACAATGAGCAGTTCTTC
d_call: TRBD2
j_call: TRBJ2-1
v_call: TRBV5-4

cdr3_aa: CASSAQTGGYYEQYF
cdr3_nt: TGTGCCAGCAGCGCCCAGACAGGGGGCTATTACGAGCAGTACTTC
d_call: TRBD1
j_call: TRBJ2-7
v_call: TRBV7-2

cdr3_aa: CSVATGANYGYTF
cdr3_nt: TGCAGCGTGGCTACAGGGGCCAACTATGGCTACACCTTC
d_call: TRBD1
j_call: TRBJ1-2
v_call: TRBV29-1

cdr3_aa: CASSQPQGHGGYTF
cdr3_nt: TGTGCCAGTAGTCAGCCCCAGGGACATGGTGGCTACACCTTC
d_call: .
j_call: TRBJ1-2
v_call: TRBV19

cdr3_aa: CASSEFYSTGGVNTEAFF
cdr3_nt: TGTGCCAGCAGTGAGTTCTATAGTACAGGGGGCGTTAACACTGAAGCTTTCTTT
d_call: TRBD1
j_call: TRBJ1-1
v_call: TRBV6-1

cdr3_aa: CASSMRQGHSNQYF
cdr3_nt: TGTGCCAGTAGTATGAGGCAGGGCCACTCCAACCAGTACTTC
d_call: .
j_call: TRBJ2-5
v_call: TRBV19

cdr3_aa: CAWSVQGVYGYTF
cdr3_nt: TGTGCCTGGAGTGTACAGGGGGTGTATGGCTACACCTTC
d_call: TRBD1
j_call: TRBJ1-2
v_call: TRBV30

cdr3_aa: CASSTRLARSYNEQFF
cdr3_nt: TGTGCCAGCAGCACCCGATTAGCCCGATCCTACAATGAGCAGTTCTTC
d_call: .
j_call: TRBJ2-1
v_call: TRBV7-2

cdr3_aa: CATSRDRGTSGSGPYNEQFF
cdr3_nt: TGTGCCACCAGCAGAGATCGGGGGACTAGCGGGAGCGGCCCCTACAATGAGCAGTTCTTC
d_call: TRBD2
j_call: TRBJ2-1
v_call: TRBV15

cdr3_aa: CASSPPLQGPGEKLFF
cdr3_nt: TGTGCCAGCAGTCCGCCACTACAGGGCCCGGGGGAAAAACTGTTTTTT
d_call: .
j_call: TRBJ1-4
v_call: TRBV28

cdr3_aa: CASSGGKEGWLSGYTF
cdr3_nt: TGTGCCAGCAGTGGGGGAAAGGAGGGTTGGTTGTCGGGCTACACCTTC
d_call: .
j_call: TRBJ1-2
v_call: TRBV2

cdr3_aa: CASSDSYYSNEQFF
cdr3_nt: TGTGCCAGCAGTGACTCGTATTACTCTAATGAGCAGTTCTTC
d_call: .
j_call: TRBJ2-1
v_call: TRBV6-4